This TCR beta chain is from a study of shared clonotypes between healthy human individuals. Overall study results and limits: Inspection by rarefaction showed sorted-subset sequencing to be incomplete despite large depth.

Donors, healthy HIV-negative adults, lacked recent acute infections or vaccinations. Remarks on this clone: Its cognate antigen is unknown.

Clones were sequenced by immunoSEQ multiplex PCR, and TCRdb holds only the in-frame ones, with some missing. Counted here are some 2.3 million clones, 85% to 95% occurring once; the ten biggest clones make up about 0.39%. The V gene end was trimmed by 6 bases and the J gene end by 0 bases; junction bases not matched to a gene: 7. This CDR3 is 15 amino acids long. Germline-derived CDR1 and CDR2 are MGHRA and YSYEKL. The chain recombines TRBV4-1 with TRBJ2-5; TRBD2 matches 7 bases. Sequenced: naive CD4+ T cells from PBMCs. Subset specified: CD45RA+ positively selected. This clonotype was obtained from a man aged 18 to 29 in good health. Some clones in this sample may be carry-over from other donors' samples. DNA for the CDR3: TGCGCCAGCAGGCAGGGAGGGGAGTACCAAGAGACCCAGTACTTC. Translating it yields CASRQGGEYQETQYF.